This TCR beta chain is from a study of metastatic and nonmetastatic thyroid tumors. Study conclusions and caveats: Reports indicated that malignant thyroid tumors showed significantly higher TCR beta diversity than benign nodules did, in blood and tumor.

With MiXCR, TCRdb reprocessed the PCR reads. The repertoire consists of around 17,000 clones, with roughly 25% occurring once and the leading ten covering 15%. Germline values: CDR1 MDHEN, CDR2 SYDVKM. V dropped 6 bases and J dropped 0 bases, with 15 bases sitting between them. The CDR3 is 15 residues long. Not a single patient had been given any form of treatment at any point before undergoing thyroid surgery. This clone was detected only a few times. Its antigen is not identified. The V gene is TRBV28, the J gene TRBJ2-7, with D possibly TRBD1 on 6 matching bases. The sample consisted of adjacent normal tissue. The source of this sequence is a female donor with papillary thyroid cancer or a benign thyroid nodule (not recorded which). Some clones in this sample may be carry-over from other donors' samples. Here the CDR3 DNA reads TGTGCCAGCAGCGGGGCAGACAGGAGCTCCTACGAGCAGTACTTC. This translates into CASSGADRSSYEQYF. Supplemented by reference TRBV28 and TRBJ2-7, the full variable domain reads DVKVTQSSRYLVKRTGEKVFLECVQDMDHENMFWYRQDPGLGLRLIYFSYDVKMKEKGDIPEGYSVSREKKERFSLILESASTNQTSMYLCASSGADRSSYEQYFGPGTRLTVT.